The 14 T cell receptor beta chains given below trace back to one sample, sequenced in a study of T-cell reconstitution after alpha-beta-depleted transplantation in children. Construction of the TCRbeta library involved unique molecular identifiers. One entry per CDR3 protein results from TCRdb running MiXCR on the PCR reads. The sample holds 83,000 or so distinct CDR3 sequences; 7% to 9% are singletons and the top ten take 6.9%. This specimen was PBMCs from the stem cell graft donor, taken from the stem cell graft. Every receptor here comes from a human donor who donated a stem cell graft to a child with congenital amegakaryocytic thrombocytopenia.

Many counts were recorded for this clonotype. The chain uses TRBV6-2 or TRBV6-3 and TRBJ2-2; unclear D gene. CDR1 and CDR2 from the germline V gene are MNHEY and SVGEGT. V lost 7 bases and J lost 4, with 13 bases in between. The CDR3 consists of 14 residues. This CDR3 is CASTPSLATGELFF. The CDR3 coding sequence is TGTGCCAGCACCCCCTCTCTGGCCACCGGGGAGCTGTTTTTT.

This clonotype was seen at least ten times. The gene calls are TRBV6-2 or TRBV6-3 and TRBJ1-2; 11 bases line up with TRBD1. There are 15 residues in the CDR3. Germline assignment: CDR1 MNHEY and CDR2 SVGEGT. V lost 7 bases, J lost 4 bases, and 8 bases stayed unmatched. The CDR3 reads CASTTDRGQVYGYTF. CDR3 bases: TGTGCCAGCACCACGGACAGGGGGCAGGTCTATGGCTACACCTTC.

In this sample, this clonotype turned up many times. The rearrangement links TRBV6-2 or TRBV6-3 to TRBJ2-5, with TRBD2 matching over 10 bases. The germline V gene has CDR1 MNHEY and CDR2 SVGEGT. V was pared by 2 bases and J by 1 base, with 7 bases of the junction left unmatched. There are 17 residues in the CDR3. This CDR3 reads CASSYPTSGALQETQYF. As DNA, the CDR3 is TGTGCCAGCAGTTACCCCACTAGCGGGGCCCTCCAAGAGACCCAGTACTTC.

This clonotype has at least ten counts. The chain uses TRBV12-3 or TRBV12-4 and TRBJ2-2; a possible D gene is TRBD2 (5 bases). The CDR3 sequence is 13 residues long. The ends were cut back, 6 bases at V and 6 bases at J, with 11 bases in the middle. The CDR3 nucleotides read TGTGCCAGCAGCCCAGGACTTCCCGGGGAGCTGTTTTTT. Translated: CASSPGLPGELFF.

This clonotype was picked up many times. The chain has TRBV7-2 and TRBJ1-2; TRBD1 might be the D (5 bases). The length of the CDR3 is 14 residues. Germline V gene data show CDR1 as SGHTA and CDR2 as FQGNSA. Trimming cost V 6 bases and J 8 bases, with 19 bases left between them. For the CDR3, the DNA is TGTGCCAGCAGACGTGGGGGGACGGCTCCAGGCTACACCTTC. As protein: CASRRGGTAPGYTF. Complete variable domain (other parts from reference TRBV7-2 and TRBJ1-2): GAGVSQSPSNKVTEKGKDVELRCDPISGHTALYWYRQSLGQGLEFLIYFQGNSAPDKSGLPSDRFSAERTGGSVSTLTIQRTQQEDSAVYLCASRRGGTAPGYTFGSGTRLTVV.

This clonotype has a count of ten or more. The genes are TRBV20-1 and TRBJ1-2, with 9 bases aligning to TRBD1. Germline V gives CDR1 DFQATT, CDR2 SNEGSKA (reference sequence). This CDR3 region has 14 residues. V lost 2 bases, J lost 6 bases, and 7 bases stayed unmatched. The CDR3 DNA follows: TGCAGTGCTAGAAAACAGGGGGCCCACGATGGCTACACCTTC. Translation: CSARKQGAHDGYTF.

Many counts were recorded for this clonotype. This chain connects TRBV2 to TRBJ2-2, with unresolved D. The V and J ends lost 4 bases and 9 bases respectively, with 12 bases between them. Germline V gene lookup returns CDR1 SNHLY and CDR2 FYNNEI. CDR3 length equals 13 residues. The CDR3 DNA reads TGTGCCAGCAGTGGGGGTAGTTCTAGGGAGCTGTTTTTT. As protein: CASSGGSSRELFF.

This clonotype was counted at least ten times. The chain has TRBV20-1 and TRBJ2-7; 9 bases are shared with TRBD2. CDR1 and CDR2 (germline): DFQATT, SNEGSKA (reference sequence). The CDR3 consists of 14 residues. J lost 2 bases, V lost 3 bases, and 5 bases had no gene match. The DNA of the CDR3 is TGCAGTGCTAGGAGACTAGCGGAGACCTACGAGCAGTACTTC. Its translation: CSARRLAETYEQYF.

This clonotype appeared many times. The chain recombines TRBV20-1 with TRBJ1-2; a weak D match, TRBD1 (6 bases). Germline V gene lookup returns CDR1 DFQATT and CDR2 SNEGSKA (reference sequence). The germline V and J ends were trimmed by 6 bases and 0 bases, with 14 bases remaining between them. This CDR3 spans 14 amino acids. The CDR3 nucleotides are TGCAGTGCCCGGAAGGGGGAAGCTAACTATGGCTACACCTTC. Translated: CSARKGEANYGYTF.

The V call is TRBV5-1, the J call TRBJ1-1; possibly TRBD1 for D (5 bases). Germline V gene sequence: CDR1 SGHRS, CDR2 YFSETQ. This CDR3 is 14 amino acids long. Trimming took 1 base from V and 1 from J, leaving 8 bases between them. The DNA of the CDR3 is TGCGCCAGCAGCTTGACAGGACCGAACACTGAAGCTTTCTTT. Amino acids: CASSLTGPNTEAFF.

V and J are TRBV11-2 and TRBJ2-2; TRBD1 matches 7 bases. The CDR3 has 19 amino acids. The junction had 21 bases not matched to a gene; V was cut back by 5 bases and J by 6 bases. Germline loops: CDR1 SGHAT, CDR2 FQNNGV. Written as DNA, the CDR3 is TGTGCCAGCAGCGTCCGAGACAGGGTCCGAATCCGTGTCGCCGGGGAGCTGTTTTTT. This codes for CASSVRDRVRIRVAGELFF.

CDR3 DNA sequence: TGTGCCAGCAGTTATGACACTGCAGGATTTGGAGGGAGCAATCAGCCCCAGCATTTT. Residues: CASSYDTAGFGGSNQPQHF. The chain couples TRBV4-2 to TRBJ1-5; D uncertain. Trimming stripped 6 bases from V and 1 base from J, with 25 bases between. The CDR3 totals 19 residues. Germline assignment: CDR1 LGHNA and CDR2 YNFKEQ.

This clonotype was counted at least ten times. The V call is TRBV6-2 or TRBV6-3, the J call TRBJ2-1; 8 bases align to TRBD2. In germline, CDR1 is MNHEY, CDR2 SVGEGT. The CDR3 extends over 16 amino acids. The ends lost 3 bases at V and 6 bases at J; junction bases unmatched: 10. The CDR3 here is CASSYGEGLVRNEQFF. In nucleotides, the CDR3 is TGTGCCAGCAGTTATGGGGAGGGACTAGTCCGCAATGAGCAGTTCTTC.

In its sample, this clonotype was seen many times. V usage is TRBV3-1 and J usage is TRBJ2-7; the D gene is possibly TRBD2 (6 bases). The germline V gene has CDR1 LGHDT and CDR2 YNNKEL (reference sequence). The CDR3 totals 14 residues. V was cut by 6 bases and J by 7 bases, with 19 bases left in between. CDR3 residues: CASSIRGGDGEQYF. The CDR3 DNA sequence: TGTGCCAGCAGTATAAGGGGAGGTGATGGTGAGCAGTACTTC.